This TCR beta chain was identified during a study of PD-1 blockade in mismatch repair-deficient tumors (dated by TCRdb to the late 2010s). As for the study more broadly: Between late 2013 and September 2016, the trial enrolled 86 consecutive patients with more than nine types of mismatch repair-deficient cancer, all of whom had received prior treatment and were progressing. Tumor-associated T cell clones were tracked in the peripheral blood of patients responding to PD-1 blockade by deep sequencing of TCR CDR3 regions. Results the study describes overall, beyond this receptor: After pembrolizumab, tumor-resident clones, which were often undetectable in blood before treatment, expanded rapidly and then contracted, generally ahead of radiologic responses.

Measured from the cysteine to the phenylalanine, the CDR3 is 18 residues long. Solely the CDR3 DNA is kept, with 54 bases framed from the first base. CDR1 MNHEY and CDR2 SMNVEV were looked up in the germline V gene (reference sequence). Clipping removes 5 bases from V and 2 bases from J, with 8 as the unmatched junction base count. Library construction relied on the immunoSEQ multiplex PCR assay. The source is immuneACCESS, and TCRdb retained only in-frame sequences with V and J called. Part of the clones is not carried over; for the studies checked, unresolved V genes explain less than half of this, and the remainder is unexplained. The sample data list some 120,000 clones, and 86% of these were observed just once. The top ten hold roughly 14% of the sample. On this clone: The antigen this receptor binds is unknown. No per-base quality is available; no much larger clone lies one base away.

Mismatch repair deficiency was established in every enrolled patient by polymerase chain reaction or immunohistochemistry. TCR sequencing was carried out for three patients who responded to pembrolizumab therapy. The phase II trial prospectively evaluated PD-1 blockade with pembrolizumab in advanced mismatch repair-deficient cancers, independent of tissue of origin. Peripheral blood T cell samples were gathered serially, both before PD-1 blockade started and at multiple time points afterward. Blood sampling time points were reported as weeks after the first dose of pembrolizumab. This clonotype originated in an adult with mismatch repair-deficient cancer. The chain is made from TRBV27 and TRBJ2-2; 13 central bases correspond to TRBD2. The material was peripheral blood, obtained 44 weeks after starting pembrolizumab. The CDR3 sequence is CASSPSGTSGVNTGELFF. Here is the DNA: TGTGCCAGCAGTCCCTCCGGGACTAGCGGGGTCAACACCGGGGAGCTGTTTTTT.